This TCR beta chain was found in a study of blood T cell repertoires in COVID-19. Study context: From T cells, B-cell-depleted T cells, or PBMCs came the material, which was cDNA or gDNA.

The CDR3 covers 17 residues. CDR1 and CDR2 (germline): SEHNR, FQNEAQ (reference sequence). The trim removed 5 bases at V and 4 bases at J, leaving 12 bases unmatched. How the authors handled the data: Nucleated cell counts were estimated from reference gene primer amplification. The table came from immunoSEQ multiplex PCR; TCRdb's copy has only in-frame clones and leaves some out. For V, J and clone size, that table is used; D and trimming come from the DNA. The sample holds tens of thousands of clones, about 85% seen once. The TCR comes from a human donor in a cohort sampled during active COVID-19. The sample taken for sequencing was peripheral blood. The chain employs TRBV7-9 and TRBJ2-1; TRBD1 matches 9 bases. The CDR3 spells CASSTPPGTGLYNEQFF. CDR3 bases: TGTGCCAGCAGCACCCCGCCCGGGACAGGGCTATACAATGAGCAGTTCTTC.